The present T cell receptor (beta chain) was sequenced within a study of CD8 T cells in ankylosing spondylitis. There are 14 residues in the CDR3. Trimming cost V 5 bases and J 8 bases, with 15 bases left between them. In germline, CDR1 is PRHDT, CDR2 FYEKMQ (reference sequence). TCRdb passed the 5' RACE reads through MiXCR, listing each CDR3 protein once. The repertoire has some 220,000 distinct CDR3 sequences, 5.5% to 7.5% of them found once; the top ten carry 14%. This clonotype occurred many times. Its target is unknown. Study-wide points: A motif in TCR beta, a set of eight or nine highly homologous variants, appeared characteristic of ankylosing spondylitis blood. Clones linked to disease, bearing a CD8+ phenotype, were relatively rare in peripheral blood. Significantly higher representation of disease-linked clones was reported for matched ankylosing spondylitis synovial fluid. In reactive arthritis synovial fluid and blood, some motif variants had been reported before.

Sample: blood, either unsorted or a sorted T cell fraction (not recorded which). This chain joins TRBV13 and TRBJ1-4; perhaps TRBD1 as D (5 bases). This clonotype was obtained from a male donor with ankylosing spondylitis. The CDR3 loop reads CASSPQGRGEKLFF. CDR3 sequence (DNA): TGTGCCAGCAGCCCCCAGGGACGGGGAGAAAAACTGTTTTTT.